Listed below are T cell receptor beta chains from one sample, sequenced in a study of T cells in tumors after PD-1 blockade. This table comes from immunoSEQ multiplex PCR, and its TCRdb copy is limited to in-frame clones, with some not included. The table records more than 40,000 clones, 81% of them present only once. The input for sequencing was PBMCs, taken before anti-PD-1 treatment. These receptors all stem from a human donor with basal cell carcinoma. The CDR3 runs from the conserved cysteine through the conserved F or W. A D gene is named only where the DNA matches it firmly. Clone size is shown for a subset of rows, as once, few, many or a class of expanded clone.

>TRBV5-4|TRBJ2-1|.|few
TGTGCCAGCAGCCCTACGTTGGGAGGCAATGAGCAGTTCTTC
CASSPTLGGNEQFF
>TRBV5-1|TRBJ2-5|.|few
TGCGCCAGCGAGGGATCAGGACTCCAAAAAACCCAGTACTTC
CASEGSGLQKTQYF
>TRBV5-1|TRBJ2-2|.|.
TGCGCCAGCAGCTTGGAAGGGGCCGGGGAGCTGTTTTTT
CASSLEGAGELFF
>TRBV6-4|TRBJ1-2|.|.
TGTGCCAGCAGTGAAAGCGGGAACTATGGCTACACCTTC
CASSESGNYGYTF
>TRBV5-5|TRBJ1-2|.|.
TGTGCCAGCAGCTTGGAGGGGCGAGCAGGGTCATATGGCTACACCTTC
CASSLEGRAGSYGYTF
>TRBV6-5|TRBJ1-5|.|.
TGTGCCTCCCAAAGGGGAGGCAATCAGCCCCAGCATTTT
CASQRGGNQPQHF
>TRBV5-6|TRBJ2-5|TRBD1|.
TGTGCCAGCAGCTTGGGAAGGGGGTACAGGGGTTTCGTGACCCAGTACTTC
CASSLGRGYRGFVTQYF
>TRBV10-3|TRBJ1-3|.|.
TGTGCCATCAGTGAGTCGACAGCTGGAAGCTCTGGAAACACCATATATTTT
CAISESTAGSSGNTIYF
>TRBV5-1|TRBJ2-7|.|.
TGCGCCAGCAGCAGGTCCAAGCAGCACCTCTCCTACGAGCAGTACTTC
CASSRSKQHLSYEQYF
>TRBV29-1|TRBJ2-3|TRBD1|.
TGCAGCGTCGGGACAGGGAGTAGCACAGATACGCAGTATTTT
CSVGTGSSTDTQYF
>TRBV29-1|TRBJ1-1|TRBD1|.
TGCAGCGTCGCGGGACAGACGAACACTGAAGCTTTCTTT
CSVAGQTNTEAFF
>TRBV2|TRBJ2-4|TRBD2|.
TGTGCCAGCAGTACAAGACTAGCGGGGGCTGAAAACATTCAGTACTTC
CASSTRLAGAENIQYF
>TRBV5-6|TRBJ2-3|.|.
TGTGCCAGCAGCTTGGTGGTGCGGGGGTCAGGGGCAGATACGCAGTATTTT
CASSLVVRGSGADTQYF
>TRBV9|TRBJ2-3|.|.
TGTGCCAGCAGCGTAGAACCCTACGATACGCAGTATTTT
CASSVEPYDTQYF
>TRBV7-2|TRBJ2-7|TRBD2|.
TGTGCCAGCAGCTTAGAGCGGGGAGGATACGAGCAGTACTTC
CASSLERGGYEQYF
>TRBV19|TRBJ2-2|.|few
TGTGCCAGTAGTACTCAGGCCTTCGGGGAGCTGTTTTTT
CASSTQAFGELFF
>TRBV14|TRBJ1-2|.|.
TGTGCCAGCAGCCAAGATCGCCTACCCCACGGCTACACCTTC
CASSQDRLPHGYTF
>TRBV2|TRBJ2-7|TRBD2|.
TGTGCCAGCAGTGAGTTGAGCGGGGGGCACGAAGATCCAAACTACGAGCAGTACTTC
CASSELSGGHEDPNYEQYF
>TRBV19|TRBJ2-1|.|.
TGTGCCAGTGGATCCTTTTGGGAATACAATGAGCAGTTCTTC
CASGSFWEYNEQFF
>TRBV7-8|TRBJ2-7|TRBD1|few
TGTGCCAGCAGCTGGGACAGCTACTACGAGCAGTACTTC
CASSWDSYYEQYF
>TRBV7-9|TRBJ1-4|.|few
TGTGCCAGCAGCTCTTACGACAAAGCAACTAATGAAAAACTGTTTTTT
CASSSYDKATNEKLFF
>TRBV2|TRBJ2-7|TRBD1|.
TGTGCCAGCAGTGAAGCGCCTCACAGGGGGAGCTCCTACGAGCAGTACTTC
CASSEAPHRGSSYEQYF
>TRBV2|TRBJ1-2|.|.
TGTGCCAGCAGTCAAAACCAGGTTTCCTATGGCTACACCTTC
CASSQNQVSYGYTF
>TRBV28|TRBJ1-2|TRBD1|once
TGTGCCAGCAGTTTACCCGGGACAGGGATTAACTATGGCTACACCTTC
CASSLPGTGINYGYTF
>TRBV4-1|TRBJ2-3|TRBD2|few
TGCGCCAGCAGCCCACTTGGGACTAGCGGCAGCACAGATACGCAGTATTTT
CASSPLGTSGSTDTQYF
>TRBV4-1|TRBJ2-1|TRBD1|.
TGCGCCAGCAGCCACCCCCCCCAGGGGGTCGGCTACAATGAGCAGTTCTTC
CASSHPPQGVGYNEQFF
>TRBV27|TRBJ2-3|TRBD2|.
TGTGCCAGCAGTTTAGAGGCTAGCGGGGGGAGAGATACGCAGTATTTT
CASSLEASGGRDTQYF
>TRBV4-1|TRBJ2-7|.|.
TGCGCCAGCAGCCAAGATATAGGGCGTCGCGAGCAGTACTTC
CASSQDIGRREQYF
>TRBV5-5|TRBJ1-2|TRBD1|once
TGTGCCAGCAGTCCAACAGGGGATCCTAACTATGGCTACACCTTC
CASSPTGDPNYGYTF
>TRBV4-2|TRBJ1-2|.|.
TGTGCCAGCAGCCAAGATCTTACAGGGCACTATGGCTACACCTTC
CASSQDLTGHYGYTF
>TRBV6-1|TRBJ1-4|.|.
TGTGCCAGCAGTGAAAAGGTGTTAACACGTAATGAAAAACTGTTTTTT
CASSEKVLTRNEKLFF
>TRBV28|TRBJ2-4|TRBD2|.
TGTGCCAGCAGTAGGACTAGCGCAGTCATTCAGTACTTC
CASSRTSAVIQYF
>TRBV13|TRBJ2-5|TRBD1|.
TGTGCCAGCACGCGACAGGGGGCTGGAGAGACCCAGTACTTC
CASTRQGAGETQYF
>TRBV6-4|TRBJ2-2|.|once
TGTGCCAGCAGTGCAATGGGATTCACCGGGGAGCTGTTTTTT
CASSAMGFTGELFF
>TRBV4-1|TRBJ2-5|TRBD2|.
TGCGCCAGCAGCCGGGGGCTGGGGCGGGGGGCCGAAGAGACCCAGTACTTC
CASSRGLGRGAEETQYF
>TRBV13|TRBJ2-5|.|.
TGTGCCAGCAGCCTAACAGGACAGTTTGACGAAATGGAGACCCAGTACTTC
CASSLTGQFDEMETQYF
>TRBV2|TRBJ1-2|TRBD1|.
TGTGCCAGCTCCAGACAGGGTTCCTATGGCTACACCTTC
CASSRQGSYGYTF
>TRBV6-5|TRBJ2-5|.|once
TGTGCCAGCGACAGACGAGGATCAGAGACCCAGTACTTC
CASDRRGSETQYF
>TRBV19|TRBJ2-3|.|.
TGTGCCAGTAGTATACGGCAGGCCGCAGATACGCAGTATTTT
CASSIRQAADTQYF
>TRBV5-1|TRBJ2-2|.|.
TGCGCCAGCAGCTTGGTACAGGGAGGGACCGGGGAGCTGTTTTTT
CASSLVQGGTGELFF
>TRBV18|TRBJ2-5|.|.
TGTGCCAGCTCACGAGGATTAGAGACCCAGTACTTC
CASSRGLETQYF
>TRBV18|TRBJ2-1|TRBD2|.
TGTGCCAGCTCACCAGCCTTAGCGGGGGGGCAGAATGAGCAGTTCTTC
CASSPALAGGQNEQFF
>TRBV11-3|TRBJ2-1|TRBD1|.
TGTGCCAGCAGCCCCCGGACAGGAGATGAGCAGTTCTTC
CASSPRTGDEQFF
>TRBV2|TRBJ2-1|.|.
TGTGCCAGCAGTGCCTACAATGAGCAGTTCTTC
CASSAYNEQFF
>TRBV18|TRBJ2-7|TRBD2|.
TGTGCCAGCTCACCGGGACTAAACTACGAGCAGTACTTC
CASSPGLNYEQYF
>TRBV6-6|TRBJ1-4|TRBD1|.
TGTGCCAGCAGGGGGACAGGAGTAGATGAAAAACTGTTTTTT
CASRGTGVDEKLFF
>TRBV30|TRBJ1-1|.|.
TGTGCCTGGAGTGTTAAGGTGGGCCAGGCGATTAAAGCTTTCTTT
CAWSVKVGQAIKAFF
>TRBV14|TRBJ2-3|.|.
TGTGCCAGCAGCCAAGACCCTAACTCAGATACGCAGTATTTT
CASSQDPNSDTQYF
>TRBV18|TRBJ2-3|TRBD2|.
TGTGCCAGCTCAAGGGACGGGAGGGATACGCAGTATTTT
CASSRDGRDTQYF
>TRBV5-4|TRBJ2-1|TRBD2|.
TGTGCCAGCAGCGCAGCGGGGAGCTCCTACAATGAGCAGTTCTTC
CASSAAGSSYNEQFF
>TRBV30|TRBJ2-2|.|.
TGTGCCTGGAGTGCCGGGGATCGTGACACCGGGGAGCTGTTTTTT
CAWSAGDRDTGELFF
>TRBV4-1|TRBJ2-1|.|.
TGCGCCAGCAGCCAAGCCCTAGCCTCCTACAATGAGCAGTTCTTC
CASSQALASYNEQFF
>TRBV2|TRBJ1-1|.|.
TGTGCCAGCAGGTTAGACAGGAACACTGAAGCTTTCTTT
CASRLDRNTEAFF
>TRBV28|TRBJ1-4|.|.
TGTGCCAGCAGTTTGGGGAGGGCCCTTAATGAAAAACTGTTTTTT
CASSLGRALNEKLFF
>TRBV27|TRBJ1-2|.|.
TGTGCCAGCAAGGGAATAGACTATGGCTACACCTTC
CASKGIDYGYTF